Listed below are T cell receptor beta chains from one sample, sequenced in a study of metastatic and nonmetastatic thyroid tumors. Through MiXCR, TCRdb re-clonotyped the PCR reads. The sample has about 22,000 clones; around 20% are singletons. Sequencing used adjacent normal tissue. Every receptor here comes from a male donor with papillary thyroid cancer or a benign thyroid nodule (not recorded which). Some clones in this sample may be carry-over from other donors' samples. Both conserved end residues are part of each CDR3. The order of the fields is D gene, J gene, V gene, clone size, CDR3 DNA, CDR3 protein. D genes are given only for firm matches. Expanded clones are given a class, and other clones once, few, many or no size at all.

>NA|TRBJ1-1|TRBV12-3/TRBV12-4|many
TGTGCCAGCAGTTTCTCCCCGGGTGCTGAAGCTTTCTTT
CASSFSPGAEAFF
>NA|TRBJ2-5|TRBV30|many
TGTGCCTGGAGTGTTGGGCAGGAGCCCCGAGAGACCCAGTACTTC
CAWSVGQEPRETQYF
>NA|TRBJ2-1|TRBV11-1|few
TGTGCCAGCAGACACCCGGGGGAGTCCTACAATGAGCAGTTCTTC
CASRHPGESYNEQFF
>NA|TRBJ2-3|TRBV9|many
TGTGCCAGCAGCGTAGCTCCCACAGATACGCAGTATTTT
CASSVAPTDTQYF
>NA|TRBJ2-7|TRBV28|NA
TGTGCCAGCACACAGGGATGCAGGGTCTGCGAGCAGTACTTC
CASTQGCRVCEQYF
>NA|TRBJ2-3|TRBV27|few
TGTGCCAGCAGTTTGATGGGACCTAGCACAGATACGCAGTATTTT
CASSLMGPSTDTQYF
>TRBD2|TRBJ2-7|TRBV20-1|NA
TGCAGTGCTAGAGGCCTAGCGGTCTACGAGCAGTACTTC
CSARGLAVYEQYF
>TRBD2|TRBJ2-3|TRBV6-6|NA
TGTGCCAGCAGTTACGCCCTTAGCGGGGGGAATATTGATACGCATTATTTT
CASSYALSGGNIDTHYF
>NA|TRBJ1-2|TRBV2|NA
TGTGCCAGCAGTGGGGGGGGGTATGGCTACACCTTC
CASSGGGYGYTF
>TRBD1|TRBJ2-5|TRBV6-1|many
TGTGCCAGCAATAGAATTACAGGGGAAGAGACCCAGTACTTC
CASNRITGEETQYF
>NA|TRBJ1-1|TRBV27|few
TGTGCCAGCAGTGAAGGCGACAGACAGAGCGAAGCTTTCTTT
CASSEGDRQSEAFF
>NA|TRBJ1-2|TRBV25-1|NA
TGTGCCAGCAGTGAATCCGAGGGGTGGACCTACTATGGCTACACCTTC
CASSESEGWTYYGYTF
>NA|TRBJ2-2|TRBV7-8|NA
TGTGCCAGCAGCTTAGTACCCGGTGAGAGCACAGGGGAGCTGTTTTTT
CASSLVPGESTGELFF
>NA|TRBJ2-5|TRBV12-3/TRBV12-4|many
TGTGCCAGCAGCCCGGCTGCGGCCCAAGAGACTCAGTACTTC
CASSPAAAQETQYF
>NA|TRBJ1-1|TRBV3-1|NA
TGTGCCAGCAGCCAAGGGTCGGCCACTGAAGCTTTCTTT
CASSQGSATEAFF
>TRBD1|TRBJ2-3|TRBV15|many
TGTGCCACCAGCAGCCGGGACAGGGACTGGGATACGCAGTATTTT
CATSSRDRDWDTQYF
>TRBD2|TRBJ2-3|TRBV3-1|NA
TGTGCCAGCAGCCTGGGCGGGAGTTTCACAGATACGCAGTATTTT
CASSLGGSFTDTQYF
>NA|TRBJ2-7|TRBV15|NA
TGTGCCACCAGTGCTAACCGGGACGGGTCCTACGAGCAGTACTTC
CATSANRDGSYEQYF
>NA|TRBJ2-2|TRBV12-3/TRBV12-4|NA
TGTGCCAGAACCCCGACAGAAAACACCGGGGAGGTGTTTTTT
CARTPTENTGEVFF
>NA|TRBJ1-2|TRBV27|medium-sized
TGTGCCAGCAGTTTTCGTTCAGAAAACTTTAACTATGGCTACACCTTC
CASSFRSENFNYGYTF
>NA|TRBJ2-5|TRBV5-1|NA
TGCGCCAGCAGCTGTCTGGGACATCAAGAGACCCAGTACTTC
CASSCLGHQETQYF
>NA|TRBJ2-7|TRBV28|many
TGTGCCAGCAGTTTAACAGTCTACGAGCAGTACTTC
CASSLTVYEQYF
>NA|TRBJ1-4|TRBV6-1|few
TGTGCCAGCAGTGGAGGGGTTCAGGCAACTAATGAAAAACTGTTTTTT
CASSGGVQATNEKLFF
>NA|TRBJ1-4|TRBV19|many
TGTGCCAGTAGTACAGGGGTGGGACGAGGTGAGAGGCGCGATGAAAAACTGTTTTTT
CASSTGVGRGERRDEKLFF
>TRBD1|TRBJ1-1|TRBV11-2|NA
TGTGCCAGCAGCTTAGTGGGACAGAAGAACACTGAAGCTTTCTTT
CASSLVGQKNTEAFF
>NA|TRBJ2-3|TRBV20-1|many
TGCAGTGCTAGAGATCACGGGGGGCCCACAGATACGCAGTATTTT
CSARDHGGPTDTQYF
>NA|TRBJ2-6|TRBV14|once
TGTGCCAGAAGCCGCCAGGGGCCACGATCCGGGGCCAACGTCCTGACTTTC
CARSRQGPRSGANVLTF
>NA|TRBJ2-7|TRBV20-1|NA
TGCAGTGCTAGCGGGAGTAGGTTCGAGCAGTACTTC
CSASGSRFEQYF
>NA|TRBJ2-7|TRBV5-1|NA
TGCGCCAGCAGCTTGGCGGGGAACTCCTACGAGCAGTACTTC
CASSLAGNSYEQYF
>NA|TRBJ2-1|TRBV12-3/TRBV12-4|NA
TGTGCCAGCAGTTTAAGGCTGACGCGACCCCCTGGGTATGAGCGGTTCTTC
CASSLRLTRPPGYERFF
>NA|TRBJ2-1|TRBV11-2|NA
TGTGCCAGCAGCTTAGAGGTGACCCTCTACAATGAGCAGTTCTTC
CASSLEVTLYNEQFF
>TRBD1|TRBJ2-5|TRBV11-1|many
TGTGCCAGCAGCCGGACAGGGGGCGGGAATCCCCAAGAGACCCAGTACTTC
CASSRTGGGNPQETQYF
>NA|TRBJ1-4|TRBV11-2|NA
TGTGCCAGCAGCTTAGATGAAAAACTGTTTTTT
CASSLDEKLFF
>TRBD2|TRBJ2-2|TRBV4-3|many
TGCGCCAGCAGCCAAGATAACGGGGGGTTCCCTGGCGGGGAGCTGTTTTTT
CASSQDNGGFPGGELFF
>NA|TRBJ1-5|TRBV2|NA
TGTGCCAGCATTTATACCCAGGATAGCAATCAGCCCCAGCATTTT
CASIYTQDSNQPQHF
>NA|TRBJ2-7|TRBV7-8|many
TGTGCCAGCAAGCTAGGACAGATGATTGGCGAGCAGTACTTC
CASKLGQMIGEQYF
>TRBD2|TRBJ2-1|TRBV27|many
TGTGCCAGCAGTCTTAGTATTAGCGGGAGAGACAATGAGCAGTTCTTC
CASSLSISGRDNEQFF
>NA|TRBJ1-1|TRBV6-1|medium-sized
TGTGCCAGCAGTGAAGGGGCTTTCATCACTGAAGCTTTCTTT
CASSEGAFITEAFF